This entry features one TCR beta chain sequence. The antigen remains undetermined. The protocol was immunoSEQ multiplex PCR, while the TCRdb copy is restricted to in-frame clones and leaves out a portion. The sample records tens of thousands of clones, over 70% being singletons. The CDR3 loop spans 15 amino acids. Trimming removed 3 bases from V and 0 bases from J, with 9 bases in between. Germline V gene lookup returns CDR1 MDHEN and CDR2 SYDVKM. Viral peptide pool expansion of antigen-specific CD4+ T cells preceded sequencing in the ViraFEST assay. Culture proceeded for 10 days, and CD4+ T cells were then isolated. None of these healthy vaccinees had been infected with SARS-CoV-2 before vaccination. This entry is derived from a study of vaccination effects on CD4 cells after COVID-19.

The sequence derives from a human donor who received a COVID-19 vaccine. This chain links TRBV28 with TRBJ1-3; D call uncertain. The sequencing here drew on CD4+ T cells from PBMCs cultured with SARS-CoV-2 spike peptides, taken before COVID-19 vaccination. CDR3 sequence: CASSFVAASGNTIYF. CDR3 in DNA: TGTGCCAGCAGTTTTGTGGCAGCCTCTGGAAACACCATATATTTT.